This T cell receptor (beta chain) was observed in a study of shared clonotypes between healthy human individuals. Overall study: A couple of women and a few men aged 18 to 49 made up the donors. General study points: Around 4.7% of naive CD4 clonotypes were shared across several donors.

As regards this clone: The antigen is undetermined.

Donors were Caucasian adults residing in Nashville, Tennessee, USA. The CDR3 is 15 residues long. Looked up from germline, CDR1 is MNHEY and CDR2 is SVGAGI. Trimming shortened V by 2 bases and J by 6 bases, and 14 bases separated the two germline ends. Across several immunoSEQ plates, the genomic DNA of each subset was split evenly. Produced via immunoSEQ multiplex PCR; TCRdb's table is partial and in-frame only. The table shows 2 million to 3 million clones, with 80% to 95% occurring only once. This sequence was found in a man younger than 30 in good health. Some clones in this sample may be carry-over from other donors' samples. The rearrangement joins TRBV6-5 to TRBJ2-1; perhaps D is TRBD1 or TRBD2 (6 bases each). The specimen was naive CD4+ T cells from PBMCs. As to subset: CD45RA+ positively selected. The CDR3 DNA is TGTGCCAGCAGTTACGGTGGAGGGGGAGGCAATGAGCAGTTCTTC. It codes for CASSYGGGGGNEQFF.